One and the same sample provided the 24 T cell receptor beta chains below, sequenced in a study of T cell responses to AZD1222 COVID-19 vaccine. Produced via immunoSEQ multiplex PCR; TCRdb's table is partial and in-frame only. The sample carries 250,000 or so clones, 90% to 95% recorded once. The sequences come from peripheral blood, collected on day 0 of AZD1222 vaccination. These receptors all come from an adult in good health.

This rearrangement joins TRBV28 to TRBJ1-1, with D maybe TRBD1 (5 bases). From germline, CDR1 is MDHEN and CDR2 SYDVKM. The CDR3 has 14 residues. Trimming removed 3 bases from V and 0 bases from J, with 8 bases in between. CDR3 DNA sequence: TGTGCCAGCAGTTTTGAGGGGATGAACACTGAAGCTTTCTTT. It yields the protein CASSFEGMNTEAFF.

The chain recombines TRBV7-2 with TRBJ2-7, with 10 bases identical to TRBD2. V was clipped by 3 bases and J by 0 bases; unmatched bases: 2. Germline V gene lookup returns CDR1 SGHTA and CDR2 FQGNSA. CDR3 size: 15 residues. Here the CDR3 DNA reads TGTGCCAGCAGCTTTCTAGCGGGAGCCTCCTACGAGCAGTACTTC. It yields the protein CASSFLAGASYEQYF.

The V call is TRBV19, the J call TRBJ2-1; TRBD2 matches 13 bases. Germline CDR1 and CDR2: LNHDA and SQIVND (reference sequence). This CDR3 has 15 amino acids. V was clipped by 8 bases and J by 8 bases; unmatched bases: 9. DNA for the CDR3: TGTGCCAGTCTCCCCGGGACTAGCGGGATAGATGAGCAGTTCTTC. Translation: CASLPGTSGIDEQFF.

The chain joins TRBV2 to TRBJ2-6; the D gene is possibly TRBD1 (6 bases). V gave up 11 bases and J gave up 4 bases, with 15 bases separating them. CDR3 length: 14 residues. The germline gives CDR1 SNHLY, CDR2 FYNNEI. The CDR3 loop reads CAGRQDPGANVLTF. CDR3 sequence (DNA): TGTGCCGGCCGACAGGACCCAGGGGCCAACGTCCTGACTTTC.

The rearrangement uses TRBV5-6 and TRBJ2-2; D is unclear. The CDR3 has 12 residues. Germline assignment: CDR1 SGHDT and CDR2 YYEEEE. The V gene lost 3 bases and the J gene lost 6 bases, with 6 bases spanning the gap. CDR3 residues: CASSSHAGELFF. The CDR3 DNA reads as TGTGCCAGCAGCTCCCATGCCGGGGAGCTGTTTTTT.

The chain recombines TRBV2 with TRBJ1-5; weak D call: TRBD1 (6 bases). The CDR3 sequence is 15 residues long. V lost 5 bases to trimming and J lost 7 bases, with 18 bases between them. Germline CDR1 reads SNHLY; CDR2 reads FYNNEI. CDR3 nucleotides: TGTGCCAGCAGTCCGACCGGACAGCCTCCACAGCCCCAGCATTTT. This sequence encodes CASSPTGQPPQPQHF. The full variable domain, in which reference TRBV2 and TRBJ1-5 provide the parts outside the CDR3, is EPEVTQTPSHQVTQMGQEVILRCVPISNHLYFYWYRQILGQKVEFLVSFYNNEISEKSEIFDDQFSVERPDGSNFTLKIRSTKLEDSAMYFCASSPTGQPPQPQHFGDGTRLSIL.

This chain joins TRBV5-1 and TRBJ2-7; D is uncertain. Germline-derived CDR1 and CDR2 are SGHRS and YFSETQ. The germline V and J ends were trimmed by 0 bases and 2 bases, with 6 bases remaining between them. The CDR3 loop spans 13 amino acids. CDR3 loop: CASSLALTYEQYF. The CDR3 DNA follows: TGCGCCAGCAGCTTGGCCCTCACCTACGAGCAGTACTTC.

V usage is TRBV24-1 and J usage is TRBJ2-5, with D perhaps matching TRBD1 (6 bases). The V end was cut by 6 bases, the J end by 1 base, with 8 bases between. Germline V gene data show CDR1 as KGHDR and CDR2 as SFDVKD. The CDR3 extends over 13 amino acids. The CDR3 spells CATSRQVQETQYF. CDR3 in DNA: TGTGCCACCAGTCGACAGGTCCAAGAGACCCAGTACTTC.

The chain carries TRBV2 and TRBJ2-7; the D gene is possibly TRBD2 (5 bases). Germline V gene data show CDR1 as SNHLY and CDR2 as FYNNEI. The CDR3 runs to 12 residues. The V gene lost 6 bases and the J gene lost 2 bases, with 8 bases spanning the gap. CDR3 nucleotides: TGTGCCAGCAGCCCGGGGACCTACGAGCAGTACTTC. It codes for CASSPGTYEQYF.

The chain joins TRBV6-1 to TRBJ1-1, with D maybe TRBD1 (6 bases). Trimming removed 2 bases at V and 5 bases at J, with 9 bases between. From germline, CDR1 is MNHNS and CDR2 SASEGT. The CDR3 sequence is 13 residues long. The CDR3 loop is CASSERGGTEAFF. In DNA form, the CDR3 reads TGTGCCAGCAGTGAAAGGGGGGGGACTGAAGCTTTCTTT.

V and J are TRBV29-1 and TRBJ1-1; D is unclear. Germline V CDR1 and CDR2: SQVTM, ANQGSEA. V dropped 6 bases and J dropped 3 bases, with 11 bases sitting between them. The CDR3 extends over 12 amino acids. Written as DNA, the CDR3 is TGCAGCGTCGCGGACGGTTACACTGAAGCTTTCTTT. It translates to CSVADGYTEAFF. Using reference TRBV29-1 and TRBJ1-1 for the parts outside the CDR3, the full variable domain is SAVISQKPSRDICQRGTSLTIQCQVDSQVTMMFWYRQQPGQSLTLIATANQGSEATYESGFVIDKFPISRPNLTFSTLTVSNMSPEDSSIYLCSVADGYTEAFFGQGTRLTVV.

This chain uses TRBV9 with TRBJ1-5; D is ambiguous. CDR1 and CDR2 from the germline V gene are SGDLS and YYNGEE. The CDR3 is 15 amino acids. V gave up 0 bases and J gave up 5 bases, with 12 bases separating them. DNA of the CDR3: TGTGCCAGCAGCGTAGCACCCTCTTCTTATCAGCCCCAGCATTTT. It encodes CASSVAPSSYQPQHF.

The chain recombines TRBV12-3 or TRBV12-4 with TRBJ2-5; maybe TRBD1 (6 bases). The ends were cut back, 5 bases at V and 1 base at J, with 8 bases in the middle. The CDR3 sequence is 13 residues long. The CDR3 region has the DNA TGTGCCAGCAGTCACAGGGTCCAAGAGACCCAGTACTTC. Amino acid sequence: CASSHRVQETQYF.

The chain couples TRBV7-8 to TRBJ1-1; no reliable D call. Looked up from germline, CDR1 is SGHVS and CDR2 is FQNEAQ. Trimming removed 1 base from V and 8 bases from J, with 8 bases in between. The CDR3 runs to 12 residues. CDR3 residues: CASSLGETEAFF. CDR3 coding DNA: TGTGCCAGCAGCTTAGGGGAGACAGAAGCTTTCTTT.

The genes are TRBV9 and TRBJ2-2; 10 bases fit TRBD1. The ends lost 2 bases at V and 5 bases at J; junction bases unmatched: 3. The CDR3 loop spans 15 amino acids. Per germline, CDR1 SGDLS and CDR2 YYNGEE. CDR3 region: CASSVDRGRTGELFF. Written as DNA, the CDR3 is TGTGCCAGCAGCGTCGACAGGGGGCGTACCGGGGAGCTGTTTTTT.

The rearrangement joins TRBV28 to TRBJ1-1, with unresolved D. The CDR3 covers 14 residues. Trimming stripped 7 bases from V and 6 bases from J, with 18 bases between. The V gene's germline CDR1 is MDHEN and CDR2 SYDVKM. CDR3 DNA sequence: TGTGCCAGCAATAAAAGGGCCTTCGAGGCTGAAGCTTTCTTT. Protein sequence: CASNKRAFEAEAFF.

The chain uses TRBV11-2 and TRBJ1-4; D may be TRBD1 (5 bases). The CDR3 spans 14 residues. Germline assignment: CDR1 SGHAT and CDR2 FQNNGV. V lost 5 bases, J lost 4 bases, and 11 bases lay in between. The DNA of the CDR3 is TGTGCCAGCAGCCAGATGGGGGTTAATGAAAAACTGTTTTTT. The encoded protein is CASSQMGVNEKLFF.

The chain has TRBV7-9 and TRBJ2-1, with D maybe TRBD1 (7 bases). The germline V gene has CDR1 SEHNR and CDR2 FQNEAQ (reference sequence). This CDR3 has 15 residues. Trimming stripped 2 bases from V and 5 bases from J, with 13 bases between. This chain's CDR3 is CASSLWQGGHNEQFF. For the CDR3, the DNA is TGTGCCAGCAGCTTATGGCAGGGGGGTCACAATGAGCAGTTCTTC.

The chain recombines TRBV21-1 with TRBJ2-7; TRBD2 is the table's D call and was not checked against the DNA. TRBV21-1 is designated a pseudogene. There are 15 residues in the CDR3. The CDR3 is CASSAPLEASYEQYF. The CDR3 DNA sequence: TGTGCCAGCAGCGCCCCACTAGAGGCATCCTACGAGCAGTACTTC.

The chain joins TRBV28 to TRBJ2-3; 12 bases align to TRBD2. The CDR3 sequence is 17 residues long. The trim removed 0 bases at V and 4 bases at J, leaving 5 bases unmatched. Germline V lookup: CDR1 MDHEN, CDR2 SYDVKM. CDR3 coding DNA: TGTGCCAGCAGTTTATGGACTAGCGGGGGCAGCCCAGATACGCAGTATTTT. Translating it yields CASSLWTSGGSPDTQYF.

The chain joins TRBV18 to TRBJ2-3; 9 nucleotides match TRBD2. The CDR3 loop spans 15 amino acids. CDR1 and CDR2 (germline): KGHSH, LQKENI. The V gene end was trimmed by 1 base and the J gene end by 6 bases; junction bases not matched to a gene: 5. DNA for the CDR3: TGTGCCAGCTCACCACTAGCGGGGGCGACTGATACGCAGTATTTT. Translation gives CASSPLAGATDTQYF.

This chain uses TRBV7-2 with TRBJ1-1; maybe TRBD1 (5 bases). CDR1 and CDR2 from the germline V gene are SGHTA and FQGNSA. The V end lost 5 bases, the J end lost 0 bases, and 13 bases lay between the germline ends. This CDR3 is 15 amino acids long. The CDR3 region has the DNA TGTGCCAGCAGCCTAAGTCTAGGGGTGAACACTGAAGCTTTCTTT. As protein: CASSLSLGVNTEAFF.

The chain employs TRBV9 and TRBJ1-6; D unclear. Trimming cost V 0 bases and J 6 bases, with 7 bases left between them. Germline CDR1 is SGDLS and CDR2 is YYNGEE. This CDR3 comprises 14 residues. CDR3: CASSVGTLNSPLHF. In DNA, the CDR3 is TGTGCCAGCAGCGTAGGGACTCTTAATTCACCCCTCCACTTT. Drawing the rest from reference TRBV9 and TRBJ1-6, the complete variable domain is DSGVTQTPKHLITATGQRVTLRCSPRSGDLSVYWYQQSLDQGLQFLIQYYNGEERAKGNILERFSAQQFPDLHSELNLSSLELGDSALYFCASSVGTLNSPLHFGNGTRLTVT.

The chain links TRBV7-2 to TRBJ1-2, with D possibly matching TRBD1 (5 bases). Trimming removed 1 base at V and 4 bases at J, with 10 bases between. Germline V gives CDR1 SGHTA, CDR2 FQGNSA. The CDR3 sequence is 14 residues long. The CDR3 spells CASSLDGGSYGYTF. The CDR3, as DNA: TGTGCCAGCAGCTTAGACGGGGGTTCCTATGGCTACACCTTC.